Listed below are T cell receptor beta chains from one sample, sequenced in a study of immune aging and cytomegalovirus after organ transplant. Antigens of these TCRs are unknown. TCRdb re-derived calls from the single-cell sequencing reads in MiXCR, one entry per CDR3 protein. The data hold 20,000 to 25,000 distinct CDR3 sequences, with around 33% observed a single time. The specimen comprised CMV peptide-activated CD4+ and CD8+ T cells sorted from blood, sampled at five time points, pooled. These receptors were collected from a female donor who had a heart transplant and CMV viremia. CDR3s include the opening cysteine and the closing phenylalanine or tryptophan. Fields, in order: CDR3 protein, CDR3 DNA, clone size, V gene, J gene, D gene. The D gene is left open where the match is weak. Size is omitted from some rows. Given values are once, few, many or a class for expanded clones.

CDR3aa: CASTRYPPPSYNEQFF
CDR3nt: TGTGCCAGCACACGATACCCGCCCCCCTCCTACAATGAGCAGTTCTTC
abundance: .
v_gene: TRBV6-5
j_gene: TRBJ2-1
d_gene: .

CDR3aa: CASSGGQNTEAFF
CDR3nt: TGTGCCAGCAGCGGGGGACAGAACACTGAAGCTTTCTTT
abundance: few
v_gene: TRBV5-4
j_gene: TRBJ1-1
d_gene: .

CDR3aa: CASSFQFGELFF
CDR3nt: TGTGCCAGCAGTTTTCAATTTGGGGAGCTGTTTTTT
abundance: medium-sized
v_gene: TRBV2
j_gene: TRBJ2-2
d_gene: .

CDR3aa: CASSASRGREQYF
CDR3nt: TGTGCCAGCAGCGCATCTAGGGGCAGAGAGCAGTACTTC
abundance: .
v_gene: TRBV21-1
j_gene: TRBJ2-7
d_gene: .

CDR3aa: CASSFAGGLVEKLFF
CDR3nt: TGTGCCAGCAGTTTCGCGGGTGGGTTGGTTGAAAAACTGTTTTTT
abundance: .
v_gene: TRBV28
j_gene: TRBJ1-4
d_gene: .

CDR3aa: CSAKGAGGNVLTF
CDR3nt: TGCAGTGCTAAAGGGGCAGGGGGAAACGTCCTGACTTTC
abundance: few
v_gene: TRBV20-1
j_gene: TRBJ2-6
d_gene: TRBD1

CDR3aa: CSARGLAHTNEQFF
CDR3nt: TGCAGTGCTAGGGGACTAGCCCACACTAATGAGCAGTTCTTC
abundance: medium-sized
v_gene: TRBV20-1
j_gene: TRBJ2-1
d_gene: TRBD2

CDR3aa: CSAIRHATTEAFF
CDR3nt: TGCAGTGCCATCAGGCATGCGACGACTGAAGCTTTCTTT
abundance: .
v_gene: TRBV20-1
j_gene: TRBJ1-1
d_gene: .

CDR3aa: CASGLTRRSTDTQYF
CDR3nt: TGCGCCAGCGGCTTGACGCGAAGAAGCACAGACACGCAGTATTTT
abundance: few
v_gene: TRBV5-1
j_gene: TRBJ2-3
d_gene: .

CDR3aa: CASGRAVHEQFF
CDR3nt: TGTGCCAGCGGGAGGGCGGTCCATGAGCAGTTCTTC
abundance: few
v_gene: TRBV6-5
j_gene: TRBJ2-1
d_gene: TRBD2

CDR3aa: CSVEEGQGYGYTF
CDR3nt: TGCAGCGTTGAAGAAGGACAGGGCTATGGCTACACCTTC
abundance: .
v_gene: TRBV29-1
j_gene: TRBJ1-2
d_gene: TRBD1

CDR3aa: CASGFGRGQGGYTF
CDR3nt: TGTGCCAGCGGTTTCGGCAGGGGGCAGGGTGGCTACACCTTC
abundance: .
v_gene: TRBV12-3/TRBV12-4
j_gene: TRBJ1-2
d_gene: TRBD1

CDR3aa: CASPEGLLTSEGYTF
CDR3nt: TGTGCCAGCCCAGAGGGTTTATTAACGTCGGAGGGCTACACCTTC
abundance: many
v_gene: TRBV2
j_gene: TRBJ1-2
d_gene: .

CDR3aa: CASSLALFVTDTQYF
CDR3nt: TGTGCCAGCAGCTTAGCACTATTTGTCACAGATACGCAGTATTTT
abundance: .
v_gene: TRBV7-2
j_gene: TRBJ2-3
d_gene: .

CDR3aa: CATSVWGQAPNEQFF
CDR3nt: TGTGCCACCAGTGTTTGGGGGCAGGCACCCAATGAGCAGTTCTTC
abundance: few
v_gene: TRBV24-1
j_gene: TRBJ2-1
d_gene: .

CDR3aa: CASSLSRGPWAVSTEAFF
CDR3nt: TGTGCCAGCAGTTTATCTAGAGGGCCCTGGGCTGTAAGCACTGAAGCTTTCTTT
abundance: medium-sized
v_gene: TRBV28
j_gene: TRBJ1-1
d_gene: .

CDR3aa: CASSPDSNQPQHF
CDR3nt: TGTGCCAGCAGCCCCGATAGCAATCAGCCCCAGCATTTT
abundance: .
v_gene: TRBV28
j_gene: TRBJ1-5
d_gene: .

CDR3aa: CAWSVSGYEQYF
CDR3nt: TGTGCCTGGAGTGTATCGGGGTACGAGCAGTACTTC
abundance: .
v_gene: TRBV30
j_gene: TRBJ2-7
d_gene: .

CDR3aa: CASSEKRPEAFF
CDR3nt: TGTGCCAGCAGTGAGAAGCGACCCGAAGCTTTCTTT
abundance: .
v_gene: TRBV2
j_gene: TRBJ1-1
d_gene: .

CDR3aa: CASGRDADGTQYF
CDR3nt: TGTGCTAGCGGCCGAGACGCCGATGGGACCCAGTACTTC
abundance: .
v_gene: TRBV7-7
j_gene: TRBJ2-5
d_gene: .

CDR3aa: CASGPPGALAKNIRHF
CDR3nt: TGTGCCAGCGGCCCTCCGGGAGCACTAGCCAAAAACATTCGGCACTTC
abundance: once
v_gene: TRBV7-9
j_gene: TRBJ2-4
d_gene: .

CDR3aa: CASSRAPDSLRAREQFF
CDR3nt: TGTGCCAGCAGCCGGGCGCCGGACAGTCTGAGGGCTCGTGAGCAGTTCTTC
abundance: .
v_gene: TRBV3-1
j_gene: TRBJ2-1
d_gene: .

CDR3aa: CASSKDNTYEQYF
CDR3nt: TGCGCCAGCAGCAAGGACAACACCTACGAGCAGTACTTC
abundance: few
v_gene: TRBV4-1
j_gene: TRBJ2-7
d_gene: .

CDR3aa: CASSLWQLGANVLTF
CDR3nt: TGTGCCAGCAGCTTATGGCAGCTTGGGGCCAACGTCCTGACTTTC
abundance: few
v_gene: TRBV7-9
j_gene: TRBJ2-6
d_gene: .

CDR3aa: CASSPDRSYNEQFF
CDR3nt: TGTGCCAGCAGCCCCGACAGGTCCTACAATGAGCAGTTCTTC
abundance: .
v_gene: TRBV7-9
j_gene: TRBJ2-1
d_gene: .

CDR3aa: CASQGGTERGPEQFF
CDR3nt: TGTGCCAGTCAGGGCGGGACGGAGAGGGGACCTGAGCAGTTCTTC
abundance: .
v_gene: TRBV2
j_gene: TRBJ2-1
d_gene: .

CDR3aa: CSATGADDQPQHF
CDR3nt: TGCAGCGCAACCGGGGCAGATGATCAGCCCCAGCATTTT
abundance: .
v_gene: TRBV20-1
j_gene: TRBJ1-5
d_gene: .

CDR3aa: CASSPEDRYQETQYF
CDR3nt: TGCGCCAGCAGCCCCGAGGACCGGTACCAAGAGACCCAGTACTTC
abundance: .
v_gene: TRBV5-1
j_gene: TRBJ2-5
d_gene: .

CDR3aa: CASSIAHTNYGYTF
CDR3nt: TGTGCCAGTAGTATCGCCCACACTAACTATGGCTACACCTTC
abundance: .
v_gene: TRBV19
j_gene: TRBJ1-2
d_gene: .

CDR3aa: CSARGPTGAKNIQYF
CDR3nt: TGCAGTGCTAGGGGGCCGACGGGGGCCAAAAACATTCAGTACTTC
abundance: .
v_gene: TRBV20-1
j_gene: TRBJ2-4
d_gene: .

CDR3aa: CASSPTPGYGYTF
CDR3nt: TGTGCCAGCAGTCCTACCCCGGGCTATGGCTACACCTTC
abundance: few
v_gene: TRBV6-2/TRBV6-3
j_gene: TRBJ1-2
d_gene: .

CDR3aa: CASSSRDSSTDTQYF
CDR3nt: TGTGCTAGCAGCTCCCGGGACAGTAGCACAGATACGCAGTATTTT
abundance: .
v_gene: TRBV7-7
j_gene: TRBJ2-3
d_gene: TRBD1

CDR3aa: CASRMTGGTDTQYF
CDR3nt: TGTGCCAGCAGGATGACAGGGGGCACAGATACGCAGTATTTT
abundance: .
v_gene: TRBV6-1
j_gene: TRBJ2-3
d_gene: TRBD1

CDR3aa: CAWGNGGASNVLTF
CDR3nt: TGTGCCTGGGGAAACGGGGGGGCGTCCAACGTCCTGACTTTC
abundance: .
v_gene: TRBV30
j_gene: TRBJ2-6
d_gene: TRBD2

CDR3aa: CASSPPSGLTDTQYF
CDR3nt: TGTGCCAGCAGCCCCCCCAGCGGCCTCACAGATACGCAGTATTTT
abundance: .
v_gene: TRBV3-1
j_gene: TRBJ2-3
d_gene: .

CDR3aa: CASSLDILGTEAFF
CDR3nt: TGTGCCAGCAGCCTGGACATCCTGGGAACTGAAGCTTTCTTT
abundance: .
v_gene: TRBV3-1
j_gene: TRBJ1-1
d_gene: .

CDR3aa: CASSLEGSYEQYF
CDR3nt: TGTGCCAGCAGCTTGGAAGGGTCCTACGAGCAGTACTTC
abundance: .
v_gene: TRBV5-6
j_gene: TRBJ2-7
d_gene: .

CDR3aa: CVSSLARTGLDTEAFF
CDR3nt: TGTGTCAGCAGTTTAGCCCGGACAGGGTTGGACACTGAAGCTTTCTTT
abundance: many
v_gene: TRBV27
j_gene: TRBJ1-1
d_gene: TRBD1

CDR3aa: CAISDSNQPQHF
CDR3nt: TGTGCCATCAGCGACAGTAATCAGCCCCAGCATTTT
abundance: .
v_gene: TRBV10-3
j_gene: TRBJ1-5
d_gene: .

CDR3aa: CSARVSPVSDTQYF
CDR3nt: TGCAGTGCTAGAGTTAGCCCTGTTTCAGATACGCAGTATTTT
abundance: .
v_gene: TRBV20-1
j_gene: TRBJ2-3
d_gene: .

CDR3aa: CSAGTGNTEAFF
CDR3nt: TGCAGCGCTGGGACAGGGAACACTGAAGCTTTCTTT
abundance: .
v_gene: TRBV29-1
j_gene: TRBJ1-1
d_gene: TRBD1

CDR3aa: CASSARLAGRTDTQYF
CDR3nt: TGTGCCAGCAGCGCCCGACTAGCGGGACGCACAGATACGCAGTATTTT
abundance: .
v_gene: TRBV9
j_gene: TRBJ2-3
d_gene: TRBD2